These 26 T cell receptor beta chains came from one sample sequenced in a study of preoperative IRX-2 immunotherapy in early breast cancer. The treatment here: preoperative locoregional IRX-2 cytokine immunotherapy. Using immunoSEQ multiplex PCR, the repertoire was profiled, and TCRdb retains in-frame clones only, with some absent. The data contain roughly 3,500 clones, 70% to 80% of them singletons. Specimen: tumor tissue, collected after IRX-2 immunotherapy. These receptors came from a human donor with breast cancer.

This clone was detected a few times. The V call is TRBV6-8, the J call TRBJ1-4; 7 bases align to TRBD1. Germline V CDR1 and CDR2: MNHGY, SAAAGT. This CDR3 is 15 amino acids long. V dropped 10 bases and J dropped 0; count of bases not matched to a gene: 8. As DNA, the CDR3 is TGTGCCATCAGGCGGGACAGCTCAACTAATGAAAAACTGTTTTTT. It codes for CAIRRDSSTNEKLFF.

This clone was detected a few times. The chain joins TRBV11-3 to TRBJ2-7; possible D gene TRBD1, 5 bases. The CDR3 covers 16 residues. Germline CDR1 reads SGHNT; CDR2 reads YENEEA. Trimming removed 2 bases at V and 3 bases at J, with 17 bases between. The CDR3 loop is CASSLSTATMDYEQYF. The CDR3 DNA reads TGTGCCAGCAGCTTATCGACAGCTACCATGGACTACGAGCAGTACTTC.

V and J are TRBV29-1 and TRBJ2-3, with D perhaps matching TRBD1 or TRBD2 (6 bases each). The CDR3 is 13 amino acids. V dropped 3 bases and J dropped 3 bases, with 10 bases sitting between them. Germline lookup yields CDR1 SQVTM and CDR2 ANQGSEA. The CDR3: CSVDRGGTDTQYF. The CDR3 bases are TGCAGCGTTGACAGGGGAGGTACAGATACGCAGTATTTT.

The chain couples TRBV5-1 to TRBJ1-1; D is undetermined. The CDR3 has 15 amino acids. Germline CDR1 reads SGHRS; CDR2 reads YFSETQ. Trimming left V 0 bases short and J 0 bases short, with 9 bases between. CDR3 coding DNA: TGCGCCAGCAGCTTGGGGGATTTCATGAACACTGAAGCTTTCTTT. This gives the protein CASSLGDFMNTEAFF.

The V call is TRBV7-8, the J call TRBJ2-4; possibly TRBD1 for D (5 bases). This CDR3 contains 14 residues. Germline CDR1 SGHVS, CDR2 FQNEAQ. V dropped 3 bases and J dropped 4 bases, with 10 bases sitting between them. The DNA of the CDR3 is TGTGCCAGCAGCTTGGGGCAGGAAAAAAACATTCAGTACTTC. It encodes CASSLGQEKNIQYF.

This chain connects TRBV12-5 to TRBJ2-2; D could derive from TRBD1 or TRBD2 (5 bases each). V was trimmed by 8 bases and J by 6 bases, leaving 10 bases between them. CDR1 is LGHNT, CDR2 FRNRAP, per germline. The length of the CDR3 is 12 residues. The CDR3 here is CASSVGAGELFF. The CDR3 coding sequence is TGTGCTAGTTCCGTGGGGGCCGGGGAGCTGTTTTTT. Complete variable domain (other parts from reference TRBV12-5 and TRBJ2-2): DARVTQTPRHKVTEMGQEVTMRCQPILGHNTVFWYRQTMMQGLELLAYFRNRAPLDDSGMPKDRFSAEMPDATLATLKIQPSEPRDSAVYFCASSVGAGELFFGEGSRLTVL.

By share of the sample, this clone is medium-sized (0.01 to 0.1%). The chain has TRBV19 and TRBJ1-1, with no clear D. V dropped 8 bases and J dropped 1 base, with 11 bases sitting between them. This CDR3 comprises 13 residues. Germline loops: CDR1 LNHDA, CDR2 SQIVND (reference sequence). This chain's CDR3 is CASCKGRNTEAFF. The CDR3 DNA reads as TGTGCCAGTTGTAAAGGTCGGAACACTGAAGCTTTCTTT.

This clone was counted between two and nine times. The V call is TRBV12-2, the J call TRBJ1-4. TRBV12-2 is designated a pseudogene. The CDR3 length is 15 residues. CDR3 DNA sequence: TGTGCCATCGGGGGGTCGGCGGTGACTAATGAAAAACTGTTTTTT. Translation gives CAIGGSAVTNEKLFF.

This clone was picked up a small number of times. The gene calls are TRBV6-8 and TRBJ1-2; 9 bases align to TRBD1. CDR3 size: 14 residues. The germline V gene encodes CDR1 MNHGY and CDR2 SAAAGT. Germline trimming cut 4 bases from V and 2 bases from J; bases unmatched to any gene: 2. CDR3 DNA: TGTGCCAGCAGTTTACAGGGGGCCAACTATGGCTACACCTTC. Protein sequence: CASSLQGANYGYTF.

The V gene is TRBV19, the J gene TRBJ1-4; possible D gene TRBD1, 5 bases. Trimming left V 10 bases short and J 0 bases short, with 15 bases between. Germline CDR1 is LNHDA and CDR2 is SQIVND (reference sequence). The CDR3 runs to 15 residues. The CDR3 DNA follows: TGTGCCACAAGTAGGGGTACCCCAACTAATGAAAAACTGTTTTTT. Translating it yields CATSRGTPTNEKLFF.

The DNA of the CDR3 is TGTGCCAGCAGCACACGGACGGCAGGGGCCAACGTCCTGACTTTC. Residues: CASSTRTAGANVLTF. This sequence joins TRBV14 and TRBJ2-6, with D uncertain. Trimming removed 5 bases from V and 4 bases from J, with 12 bases in between. This CDR3 has 15 residues. Germline V gene sequence: CDR1 SGHDN, CDR2 FVKESK.

The chain uses TRBV7-6 and TRBJ2-2, with D uncertain. CDR1 and CDR2 from the germline V gene are SGHVS and FNYEAQ. V lost 5 bases, J lost 5 bases, and 15 bases lay in between. This CDR3 region has 15 residues. In DNA form, the CDR3 reads TGTGCCAGCAGCGTCCCCGGGTCTAAGACCGGGGAGCTGTTTTTT. Translating it yields CASSVPGSKTGELFF.

The V gene is TRBV25-1, the J gene TRBJ1-2; D is undetermined. V dropped 3 bases and J dropped 0 bases, with 8 bases sitting between them. This CDR3 region has 14 residues. CDR1 is MGHDK and CDR2 is SYGVNS in the germline V gene. CDR3 coding DNA: TGTGCCAGCAGTGATATAGGTTCTAACTATGGCTACACCTTC. It encodes CASSDIGSNYGYTF.

The CDR3 is CASSPWSGRARKETQYF. In nucleotides, the CDR3 is TGTGCCAGCTCTCCCTGGAGCGGGAGGGCTCGTAAAGAGACCCAGTACTTC. The chain joins TRBV18 to TRBJ2-5, with 10 bases fitting TRBD2. Germline assignment: CDR1 KGHSH and CDR2 LQKENI. The junction had 13 bases not matched to a gene; V was cut back by 6 bases and J by 3 bases. The CDR3 length is 17 residues.

This clone was seen a single time. Mismatch with germline at one junction end may stem from a read error. The CDR3 sequence: CASSLTRAEKLFF. The CDR3 nucleotides are TGTGCTAGCAGTTTAACGCGGGCCGAAAAACTGTTTTTT. The chain couples TRBV6-8 to TRBJ1-4, with D uncertain. Germline assignment: CDR1 MNHGY and CDR2 SAAAGT. The CDR3 is 13 amino acids.

This clone turned up a few times. The chain links TRBV11-3 to TRBJ1-4, with D possibly being TRBD1 (5 bases). Trimming stripped 1 base from V and 8 bases from J, with 11 bases between. Germline CDR1 reads SGHNT; CDR2 reads YENEEA. The CDR3 sequence is 14 residues long. CDR3 sequence: CASSLVRGGEKLFF. In DNA, the CDR3 is TGTGCCAGCAGCTTAGTAAGGGGCGGAGAAAAACTGTTTTTT.

The chain links TRBV11-3 to TRBJ1-5, with 8 bases matching TRBD1. V trimming: 5 bases; J trimming: 2 bases; junction bases outside the gene matches: 8. The CDR3 sequence is 16 residues long. Germline V gene lookup returns CDR1 SGHNT and CDR2 YENEEA. Here the CDR3 DNA reads TGTGCCAGCAGCGTGGACAGGGTTGGTGGCAATCAGCCCCAGCATTTT. Translation: CASSVDRVGGNQPQHF.

The chain uses TRBV11-3 and TRBJ1-2; no clear D. The CDR3 is 15 residues long. V was pared by 1 base and J by 0 bases, with 9 bases between. From germline, CDR1 is SGHNT and CDR2 YENEEA. The DNA for the CDR3 is TGTGCCAGCAGCTTAGGGTCAGGATCTAACTATGGCTACACCTTC. Translated: CASSLGSGSNYGYTF. The full variable domain, completed using reference TRBV11-3 and TRBJ1-2, is EAGVVQSPRYKIIEKKQPVAFWCNPISGHNTLYWYLQNLGQGPELLIRYENEEAVDDSQLPKDRFSAERLKGVDSTLKIQPAELGDSAVYLCASSLGSGSNYGYTFGSGTRLTVV.

The chain uses TRBV6-8 and TRBJ2-3, with 7 bases lining up with TRBD2. Per germline, CDR1 MNHGY and CDR2 SAAAGT. The CDR3 runs to 14 residues. Trimming cost V 4 bases and J 2 bases; bases outside gene matches: 3. The CDR3 loop reads CASSSSGVTDTQYF. The CDR3, as DNA: TGTGCCAGCAGTTCTAGCGGAGTCACAGATACGCAGTATTTT.

This clone was seen a single time. The genes are TRBV19 and TRBJ2-2; 8 bases map to TRBD2. This CDR3 spans 15 amino acids. CDR1 LNHDA and CDR2 SQIVND come from the germline V gene (reference sequence). J gave up 1 base and V 2 bases, and 0 bases lay outside the gene matches. The CDR3 nucleotides read TGTGCCAGTAGTATAACTAGCGGGAACACCGGGGAGCTGTTTTTT. It yields the protein CASSITSGNTGELFF.

CDR3 DNA sequence: TGTGCCAGCAGTTACTCGGGGACAGGGGGCACCGGGGAGCTGTTTTTT. Protein sequence: CASSYSGTGGTGELFF. The genes are TRBV6-8 and TRBJ2-2; 11 nucleotides match TRBD1. Germline loops: CDR1 MNHGY, CDR2 SAAAGT. V lost 0 bases and J lost 4; bases outside the gene matches: 1. CDR3 length: 16 residues.

This clone occurred a few times. This CDR3 is CASSPYLWGNYGYTF. CDR3 coding DNA: TGTGCCAGCAGCCCGTACCTCTGGGGGAACTATGGCTACACCTTC. The chain carries TRBV11-3 and TRBJ1-2, with D possibly TRBD1 on 5 matching bases. The ends were cut back, 5 bases at V and 2 bases at J, with 15 bases in the middle. Per germline, CDR1 SGHNT and CDR2 YENEEA. This CDR3 contains 15 residues.

This clone was observed a handful of times. The chain employs TRBV19 and TRBJ2-7, with D perhaps TRBD2 (6 bases). The germline V and J ends were trimmed by 6 bases and 3 bases, with 18 bases remaining between them. This CDR3 comprises 15 residues. Germline assignment: CDR1 LNHDA and CDR2 SQIVND (reference sequence). The CDR3 DNA follows: TGTGCCAGTAGCAAATTGGGAGGTCCGATCTACGAGCAGTACTTC. Protein product: CASSKLGGPIYEQYF. The whole variable domain, remainder taken from reference TRBV19 and TRBJ2-7, is DGGITQSPKYLFRKEGQNVTLSCEQNLNHDAMYWYRQDPGQGLRLIYYSQIVNDFQKGDIAEGYSVSREKKESFPLTVTSAQKNPTAFYLCASSKLGGPIYEQYFGPGTRLTVT.

J is TRBJ1-1 and V is TRBV6-8; D remains unclear. Trimming took 6 bases from V and 0 from J, leaving 8 bases between them. The germline CDR1 and CDR2 sequences are MNHGY and SAAAGT. The CDR3 is 13 residues long. CDR3 in amino acids: CASSRRMNTEAFF. The CDR3 DNA reads as TGTGCCAGCAGCAGAAGGATGAACACTGAAGCTTTCTTT.

By proportion, this clone is large. The chain has TRBV6-8 and TRBJ1-2, with TRBD1 matching 11 bases. Germline V CDR1 and CDR2: MNHGY, SAAAGT. J was trimmed by 6 bases and V by 8 bases; bases with no gene match: 8. This CDR3 has 14 amino acids. CDR3 loop: CASRGQGAPHGYTF. The CDR3 DNA is TGTGCCAGCCGAGGACAGGGGGCGCCCCATGGCTACACCTTC.

The chain uses TRBV7-6 and TRBJ2-1; the D gene is possibly TRBD2 (6 bases). CDR1 SGHVS and CDR2 FNYEAQ come from the germline V gene. The CDR3 has 14 amino acids. Trimming left V 4 bases short and J 7 bases short, with 14 bases between. The CDR3, as DNA: TGTGCCAGCAGCTCGAACCCGGCGGGGAATGAGCAGTTCTTC. As protein: CASSSNPAGNEQFF.